Shown below are 15 T cell receptor beta chains from a single sample sequenced in a study of PD-1 blockade in classical Hodgkin lymphoma. The table came from immunoSEQ multiplex PCR; TCRdb's copy has only in-frame clones and leaves some out. Of 90,000 to 120,000 clones listed, around 89% are singletons. All patients experienced relapse after autologous stem cell transplantation, and brentuximab vedotin exposure was variable. This specimen was peripheral blood mononuclear cells (PBMCs), taken before the second cycle of nivolumab. These TCRs come from a human donor with classical Hodgkin lymphoma.

This clone was observed a single time. The chain carries TRBV10-3 and TRBJ2-1; 7 positions match TRBD2. The CDR3 runs to 13 residues. The J segment lost 8 bases and the V segment lost 7 bases, leaving 8 bases of the junction unmatched. Germline CDR1 is ENHRY and CDR2 is SYGVKD. The CDR3 DNA follows: TGTGCCATCAATGGCGGGAGTAGAGATGAGCAGTTCTTC. Amino acid sequence: CAINGGSRDEQFF.

J is TRBJ1-1 and V is TRBV19; unclear D gene. V was cut by 5 bases and J by 1 base, with 11 bases left in between. The CDR3 is made up of 14 amino acids. CDR1 is LNHDA and CDR2 is SQIVND in the germline V gene (reference sequence). The CDR3 DNA follows: TGTGCCAGTAGTTTCGGGAGCGGGAACACTGAAGCTTTCTTT. Amino acid sequence: CASSFGSGNTEAFF.

The chain carries TRBV6-5 and TRBJ1-5, with D possibly TRBD1 on 5 matching bases. CDR3 length equals 15 residues. Trimming removed 2 bases at V and 5 bases at J, with 13 bases between. CDR1 MNHEY and CDR2 SVGAGI come from the germline V gene. The CDR3, as DNA: TGTGCCAGCAGTTACGTACAGGAGGTCGATCAGCCCCAGCATTTT. It encodes CASSYVQEVDQPQHF.

The chain recombines TRBV11-2 with TRBJ2-5, with D possibly TRBD2 on 5 matching bases. The CDR3 totals 15 residues. CDR1 and CDR2 from the germline V gene are SGHAT and FQNNGV. The V gene lost 1 base and the J gene lost 1 base, with 10 bases spanning the gap. CDR3 region: CASSLATGLQETQYF. In nucleotides, the CDR3 is TGTGCCAGCAGCTTAGCGACCGGACTCCAAGAGACCCAGTACTTC.

V and J are TRBV19 and TRBJ2-1; TRBD2 matches at 10 bases. CDR1 and CDR2 (germline): LNHDA, SQIVND (reference sequence). The CDR3 runs to 17 residues. V lost 3 bases, J lost 5 bases, and 10 bases stayed unmatched. The CDR3 reads CASSIRPSGRFHNEQFF. The CDR3, as DNA: TGTGCCAGTAGTATCCGGCCTAGCGGGAGATTCCACAATGAGCAGTTCTTC.

The chain has TRBV7-8 and TRBJ1-4; a weak D match, TRBD1 (6 bases). CDR3 length: 14 residues. Germline V gives CDR1 SGHVS, CDR2 FQNEAQ. The V gene lost 5 bases and the J gene lost 6 bases, with 13 bases spanning the gap. The CDR3 protein is CASSRTGYDEKLFF. CDR3 coding DNA: TGTGCCAGCAGCCGAACAGGGTATGATGAAAAACTGTTTTTT.

The V gene is TRBV9, the J gene TRBJ2-6; D possibly corresponds to TRBD2 (5 bases). Trimming removed 3 bases at V and 4 bases at J, with 8 bases between. The CDR3 has 14 amino acids. Germline CDR1 reads SGDLS; CDR2 reads YYNGEE. The CDR3 region is CASSGGLGANVLTF. The CDR3, as DNA: TGTGCCAGCAGCGGAGGACTGGGGGCCAACGTCCTGACTTTC.

This clone was recorded a few times. This chain uses TRBV5-4 with TRBJ2-3; the match to TRBD1 covers 7 bases. With 4 bases clipped from V and 6 bases from J, the junction kept 5 bases outside the gene matches. Germline lookup yields CDR1 SGHNT and CDR2 YYREEE (reference sequence). The CDR3 is made up of 13 amino acids. As DNA, the CDR3 is TGTGCCAGCAGCATACAGGGGTTGGATACGCAGTATTTT. Its translation is CASSIQGLDTQYF. Based on the CDR3 plus reference TRBV5-4 and TRBJ2-3, the full variable domain is ETGVTQSPTHLIKTRGQQVTLRCSSQSGHNTVSWYQQALGQGPQFIFQYYREEENGRGNFPPRFSGLQFPNYSSELNVNALELDDSALYLCASSIQGLDTQYFGPGTRLTVL.

The rearrangement uses TRBV6-6 and TRBJ2-2; 9 nucleotides agree with TRBD1. The CDR3 covers 16 residues. Germline V gene sequence: CDR1 MNHNY, CDR2 SVGAGI (reference sequence). V lost 6 bases to trimming and J lost 2 bases; unmatched junction nucleotides: 7. This CDR3 is CASRGTGGPNTGELFF. CDR3 bases: TGTGCCAGCAGGGGAACAGGGGGCCCTAACACCGGGGAGCTGTTTTTT.

The genes are TRBV19 and TRBJ1-4; 8 nucleotides agree with TRBD1. Trimming at V came to 6 bases and at J to 8 bases, leaving 5 bases not matched to a gene. The CDR3 has 13 amino acids. Germline CDR1 is LNHDA and CDR2 is SQIVND (reference sequence). The CDR3 loop is CASRDRVGEKLFF. The CDR3 DNA is TGTGCCAGTAGGGACAGGGTTGGCGAAAAACTGTTTTTT.

This clone came up once. The rearrangement links TRBV30 to TRBJ1-3; D remains ambiguous. V was shortened by 0 bases and J by 4 bases, with 7 bases between the two germline ends. This CDR3 region has 13 residues. Germline CDR1 is GTSNPN and CDR2 is SVGIG (reference sequence). CDR3 DNA sequence: TGTGCCTGGAGTGTATTAGGGGGAAACACCATATATTTT. Translating it yields CAWSVLGGNTIYF. The full variable domain, completed using reference TRBV30 and TRBJ1-3, is SQTIHQWPATLVQPVGSPLSLECTVEGTSNPNLYWYRQAAGRGLQLLFYSVGIGQISSEVPQNLSASRPQDRQFILSSKKLLLSDSGFYLCAWSVLGGNTIYFGEGSWLTVV.

The rearrangement uses TRBV4-3 and TRBJ2-2; D is undetermined. Germline V lookup: CDR1 LGHNA, CDR2 YSLEER. CDR3 length: 18 residues. Trimming removed 0 bases at V and 1 base at J, with 15 bases between. The CDR3 here is CASSQDNAAALNTGELFF. CDR3 sequence (DNA): TGCGCCAGCAGCCAAGATAACGCGGCAGCTTTGAACACCGGGGAGCTGTTTTTT.

This clone was seen just once. V usage is TRBV5-4 and J usage is TRBJ2-3; 16 bases fit TRBD2. The CDR3 extends over 18 amino acids. Germline lookup yields CDR1 SGHNT and CDR2 YYREEE (reference sequence). V dropped 3 bases and J dropped 1; count of bases not matched to a gene: 5. The CDR3 DNA follows: TGTGCCAGCAGCTCGGGACTAGCGGGAGGGCTCGGCACAGATACGCAGTATTTT. It encodes CASSSGLAGGLGTDTQYF.

This rearrangement joins TRBV6-1 to TRBJ2-3; perhaps TRBD1 as D (6 bases). This CDR3 region has 15 residues. Germline lookup yields CDR1 MNHNS and CDR2 SASEGT. V was clipped by 8 bases and J by 1 base, with 16 bases between them. CDR3 bases: TGTGCCAGCGTAGAAAGGGGGTTCGGCACAGATACGCAGTATTTT. Amino acids: CASVERGFGTDTQYF.

V usage is TRBV5-4 and J usage is TRBJ2-5; D is undetermined. Germline V gene sequence: CDR1 SGHNT, CDR2 YYREEE (reference sequence). Between the trimmed V and J ends, which lost 0 bases and 2 bases, there was a span of 8 bases. This CDR3 is 14 amino acids long. DNA for the CDR3: TGTGCCAGCAGCTTGGCTGAGCTTCAAGAGACCCAGTACTTC. This encodes CASSLAELQETQYF.